This entry features one T cell receptor beta chain sequence. This sample was included in a study of blood T cell repertoires in COVID-19. Generated by immunoSEQ multiplex PCR, the TCRdb table keeps only in-frame clones and is missing some. In the table there are about 76,000 clones, 86% of which are singletons. This TCR was recovered from a human donor in a cohort sampled during active COVID-19. What was sequenced was peripheral blood.

The CDR3 loop is CASSLGANTEAFF. DNA for the CDR3: TGTGCCAGCAGCTTAGGGGCAAACACTGAAGCTTTCTTT. The genes are TRBV7-3 and TRBJ1-1; TRBD1 is a possible D gene (5 bases). The V end was cut by 2 bases, the J end by 2 bases, with 6 bases between. The CDR3 loop spans 13 amino acids. The V gene's germline CDR1 is SGHTA and CDR2 FQGTGA.